The clone carrying this T cell receptor beta chain was observed many times. Noted time point: newly diagnosed GD, antithyroid drugs for less than 3 months. There was RNA extracted from PBMCs, and the TCR library was made from it. As a group, patients came from one endocrinology department in Xi'an, China. CDR3 length equals 17 residues. CDR1 is MNHEY and CDR2 is SVGEGT in the germline V gene. With V trimmed by 0 bases and J by 3 bases, 8 bases remained unmatched. TCR beta libraries were built with iRepertoire HTBI primers and Arm-PCR of CDR3 regions. TCRdb re-called the multiplex PCR reads with MiXCR, one entry per CDR3 protein. The table records about 540,000 distinct CDR3 sequences, approximately 15% of them present only once. This entry is derived from a study of regulatory T cells in long-lasting Graves disease. Looking at the study overall: Graves' patients who were just diagnosed had used antithyroid drugs for under 3 months.

A further study also used this sample, focusing on T cells in Graves' hyperthyroidism and ophthalmopathy. That paper adds: Diagnoses were made from clinical symptoms, serum measures (thyroxine and TRAb), thyroid ultrasound and orbital computed tomography.

The source was peripheral blood mononuclear cells (PBMCs), collected at new diagnosis, from a patient treated with antithyroid drugs. V is TRBV6-2 or TRBV6-3 and J is TRBJ2-7, with 10 bases fitting TRBD2. The receptor was isolated from a young man with Graves disease. The CDR3 region has the DNA TGTGCCAGCAGTTACTCCACTAGCGGGGCACGCTACTACGAGCAGTACTTC. Protein product: CASSYSTSGARYYEQYF.